This T cell receptor beta chain was captured by sequencing in a study of T cell responses to AZD1222 COVID-19 vaccine. Generated by immunoSEQ multiplex PCR, the TCRdb table keeps only in-frame clones and is missing some. The table lists 250,000 to 300,000 clones, approximately 94% of them singletons. As regards this clone: Its specificity is not known.

Findings and limits, study-wide: Regions 160-218 and 743-854 held dominance among vaccine-associated CD4 TCRs, which spanned spike. Donors in the cohort were predominantly white British and more often female, and clonal diversity was possibly underestimated. Seropositive status at baseline applied to only a handful of AZD1222 recipients.

Analyses pooled second doses at about 4 or about 12 weeks. The junction had 4 bases not matched to a gene; V was cut back by 8 bases and J by 4 bases. There are 12 residues in the CDR3. Germline values: CDR1 SGHTA, CDR2 FQGNSA. This TCR was recovered from an adult who received the AZD1222 COVID-19 vaccine. V is TRBV7-2 and J is TRBJ2-5; 7 bases fit TRBD1. Sequenced here: peripheral blood, sampled 28 days after the second AZD1222 dose. CDR3 coding DNA: TGTGCCAGCGGACACAGGGGAGAGACCCAGTACTTC. Protein: CASGHRGETQYF.